A selection of T cell receptor beta chains follows, all from one sample in a study of OX40 agonist ivuxolimab in advanced cancers. Repertoires were generated with immunoSEQ multiplex PCR, while TCRdb's copy carries only in-frame clones and drops some. The table shows under 20,000 clones, with around four fifths occurring only once. Sequencing was performed on CD4+ or CD8+ T cells sorted from blood, taken in a trial of the OX40 agonist ivuxolimab. These receptors were collected from an adult with an advanced solid tumor such as melanoma, head and neck, liver or kidney cancer. Each CDR3 is given with its conserved first and last residue. A D gene is named only where the DNA matches it firmly. Expanded clones are given a class, and other clones once, few, many or no size at all.

TRBV29-1	.	TRBD2	TRBJ2-1	CSVEAGGLNEQFF	TGCAGCGTTGAGGCGGGGGGGCTAAATGAGCAGTTCTTC
TRBV7-2	.	TRBD2	TRBJ2-1	CASSSLAGVIYEQFF	TGTGCCAGCAGCAGCTTGGCGGGAGTGATATATGAGCAGTTCTTC
TRBV6-4	.	TRBD2	TRBJ2-5	CASSDQAGGQETQYF	TGTGCCAGCAGTGACCAGGCGGGGGGGCAAGAGACCCAGTACTTC
TRBV19	.	.	TRBJ1-2	CASRTDSLNYGYTF	TGTGCCAGTAGAACCGACAGTCTGAACTATGGCTACACCTTC
TRBV4-2	.	TRBD1	TRBJ1-1	CASSQDRGQLEAFF	TGTGCCAGCAGCCAAGATAGGGGACAGTTGGAAGCTTTCTTT
TRBV9	.	TRBD1	TRBJ2-7	CASSASGTGSYEQYF	TGTGCCAGCAGCGCCTCCGGGACAGGATCCTACGAGCAGTACTTC
TRBV5-1	.	TRBD2	TRBJ2-7	CASSITSILADYEQYF	TGCGCCAGCAGCATTACATCGATACTAGCGGACTACGAGCAGTACTTC
TRBV5-1	.	TRBD2	TRBJ2-7	CASSLELAGGPHEQYF	TGCGCCAGCAGCTTGGAGCTAGCGGGGGGGCCCCACGAGCAGTACTTC
TRBV11-3	.	.	TRBJ2-7	CASSSGEHEQYF	TGTGCCAGCAGCTCGGGGGAGCACGAGCAGTACTTC
TRBV6-1	.	TRBD1	TRBJ2-1	CASSFDRGNEQFF	TGTGCCAGCAGTTTTGACAGGGGAAATGAGCAGTTCTTC
TRBV27	.	.	TRBJ2-1	CASSLGQEQFF	TGTGCCAGCAGTCTCGGACAAGAGCAGTTCTTC
TRBV25-1	.	TRBD1	TRBJ1-5	CASSDSQPGTGSQPQHF	TGTGCCAGCAGCGACTCGCAACCTGGGACAGGGTCTCAGCCCCAGCATTTT
TRBV27	.	.	TRBJ1-2	CASSSGVGYGYTF	TGTGCCAGCAGTTCCGGGGTAGGGTATGGCTACACCTTC
TRBV4-2	.	.	TRBJ2-7	CASTPQYEQYF	TGTGCCAGCACCCCCCAGTACGAGCAGTACTTC
TRBV27	.	.	TRBJ2-1	CASSLLDDGASNEQFF	TGTGCCAGCAGTTTATTAGATGATGGGGCAAGCAATGAGCAGTTCTTC
TRBV6-1	.	TRBD2	TRBJ2-2	CASVQLAGNTGELFF	TGTGCCAGCGTTCAACTAGCGGGAAACACCGGGGAGCTGTTTTTT
TRBV7-2	.	.	TRBJ2-7	CASSAGQFYEQYF	TGTGCCAGCAGCGCGGGACAGTTCTACGAGCAGTACTTC
TRBV29-1	.	TRBD1	TRBJ2-2	CSVDDRTGRSGELFF	TGCAGCGTTGACGACAGGACAGGGCGTTCAGGGGAGCTGTTTTTT
TRBV7-6	few	.	TRBJ2-1	CASSLGGTVSTTTTNNEQFF	TGTGCCAGCAGCTTAGGCGGGACAGTCAGTACCACCACAACCAACAATGAGCAGTTCTTC
TRBV9	.	TRBD2	TRBJ2-2	CASSATSGVSGELFF	TGTGCCAGCAGCGCGACTAGCGGGGTTTCCGGGGAGCTGTTTTTT
TRBV18	.	.	TRBJ1-1	CASSPRGASYTEAFF	TGTGCCAGCTCACCCCGAGGAGCGTCTTACACTGAAGCTTTCTTT
TRBV10-1	.	.	TRBJ2-3	CASSEGNGLSYTDTQYF	TGCGCCAGCAGTGAGGGTAATGGACTATCATACACAGATACGCAGTATTTT
TRBV7-8	.	.	TRBJ1-1	CASSLVGGITNTEAFF	TGTGCCAGCAGCTTAGTGGGGGGGATAACAAACACTGAAGCTTTCTTT
TRBV19	.	TRBD1	TRBJ2-7	CASSTTSGQVPYEQYF	TGTGCCAGTAGCACGACGTCGGGACAGGTTCCCTACGAGCAGTACTTC
TRBV19	.	.	TRBJ2-3	CASSKSRRFPVPYTQYF	TGTGCCAGTAGTAAGTCCAGGAGGTTTCCCGTTCCCTATACGCAGTATTTT
TRBV28	once	.	TRBJ1-5	CASRFNAWGSNQPQHF	TGTGCCAGCAGATTCAACGCATGGGGATCCAATCAGCCCCAGCATTTT
TRBV28	few	.	TRBJ1-1	CASTPSWNTEAFF	TGTGCCAGCACCCCTTCGTGGAACACTGAAGCTTTCTTT
TRBV10-3	.	.	TRBJ2-2	CAISRERDTGELFF	TGTGCCATCAGCCGAGAGCGAGACACCGGGGAGCTGTTTTTT
TRBV15	few	.	TRBJ1-2	CATSKSGDSNYGYTF	TGTGCCACCAGCAAATCAGGGGACTCTAACTATGGCTACACCTTC
TRBV7-6	.	.	TRBJ2-7	CASSSYPGQGYEQYF	TGTGCCAGCAGCTCCTATCCAGGGCAGGGTTACGAGCAGTACTTC
TRBV28	.	.	TRBJ2-2	CASTIGGNTGELFF	TGTGCCAGCACCATAGGGGGGAACACCGGGGAGCTGTTTTTT
TRBV10-3	.	TRBD1	TRBJ2-7	CAITPGQGSYEQYF	TGTGCCATCACACCGGGACAGGGGTCCTACGAGCAGTACTTC
TRBV27	.	.	TRBJ2-5	CASSLRVAGETQYF	TGTGCCAGCAGTTTAAGGGTAGCCGGAGAGACCCAGTACTTC
TRBV7-9	.	.	TRBJ2-1	CASSLEVSNNEQFF	TGTGCCAGCAGCTTAGAAGTCTCCAACAATGAGCAGTTCTTC
TRBV15	.	.	TRBJ1-6	CATSPSAGPNSPLHF	TGTGCCACCAGCCCGTCAGCTGGGCCCAATTCACCCCTCCACTTT
TRBV29-1	.	TRBD2	TRBJ2-7	CSVEGAGGTYEQYF	TGCAGCGTTGAAGGGGCGGGAGGCACCTACGAGCAGTACTTC
TRBV6-5	.	.	TRBJ2-7	CASTPLPRLYEQYF	TGTGCCAGCACGCCTCTACCGCGGCTCTACGAGCAGTACTTC
TRBV7-2	.	TRBD1	TRBJ2-7	CASSLGYGTGTDEQYF	TGTGCCAGCAGCTTAGGTTACGGGACAGGGACCGACGAGCAGTACTTC
TRBV6-5	.	TRBD2	TRBJ2-1	CASSLYSGGAHEQFF	TGTGCCAGCAGCCTTTATAGCGGGGGGGCGCATGAGCAGTTCTTC
TRBV5-4	.	.	TRBJ2-3	CASSLEQGGTDTQYF	TGTGCCAGCAGCTTGGAACAGGGAGGAACAGATACGCAGTATTTT
TRBV11-1	.	.	TRBJ2-7	CASSSLRGTPSYEQYF	TGTGCCAGCAGCTCGCTACGCGGGACTCCTTCCTACGAGCAGTACTTC
TRBV9	once	.	TRBJ2-7	CASSVGVASDYEQYF	TGTGCCAGCAGCGTAGGCGTAGCGTCGGACTACGAGCAGTACTTC
TRBV7-6	.	TRBD2	TRBJ2-7	CASSSGLAGPYEQYF	TGTGCCAGCAGCTCGGGACTAGCGGGGCCCTACGAGCAGTACTTC
TRBV6-4	.	.	TRBJ2-1	CASSLDLGAYNEQFF	TGTGCCAGCAGTCTTGACCTCGGGGCCTACAATGAGCAGTTCTTC
TRBV5-4	.	TRBD1	TRBJ2-1	CASSYPGQGPEPSYNEQFF	TGTGCCAGCAGCTACCCGGGACAGGGGCCTGAGCCCTCCTACAATGAGCAGTTCTTC
TRBV29-1	.	.	TRBJ2-1	CSVGDNEQFF	TGCAGCGTTGGGGACAATGAGCAGTTCTTC
TRBV10-3	.	TRBD1	TRBJ2-7	CATTGDSYEQYF	TGTGCCACGACAGGGGATTCCTACGAGCAGTACTTC
TRBV4-2	.	.	TRBJ2-7	CASSSGWDTRAYEQYF	TGTGCCAGCAGTTCCGGTTGGGACACGAGAGCCTACGAGCAGTACTTC
TRBV2	.	.	TRBJ2-3	CASRPTTGADTQYF	TGTGCCAGCAGGCCCACTACTGGAGCAGATACGCAGTATTTT
TRBV6-4	.	.	TRBJ2-3	CASSDGEGDADTQYF	TGTGCCAGCAGTGACGGGGAAGGGGATGCAGATACGCAGTATTTT
TRBV28	.	TRBD1	TRBJ1-1	CASSHGQGGFGAFF	TGTGCCAGCAGCCACGGACAGGGAGGCTTTGGAGCTTTCTTT
TRBV9	once	.	TRBJ2-1	CASSVGGAFTYEQFF	TGTGCCAGCAGCGTAGGCGGAGCCTTTACGTATGAGCAGTTCTTC
TRBV4-1	.	.	TRBJ2-1	CASSTELDSSYNEQFF	TGCGCCAGCAGCACTGAGCTCGACAGTTCCTACAATGAGCAGTTCTTC
TRBV13	.	TRBD2	TRBJ2-1	CASTSGRAYNEQFF	TGTGCCAGCACTAGCGGGAGGGCCTACAATGAGCAGTTCTTC
TRBV10-3	.	.	TRBJ1-2	CAISESSILPDYGYTF	TGTGCCATCAGTGAGTCGAGTATATTACCGGACTATGGCTACACCTTC
TRBV29-1	.	TRBD1	TRBJ2-7	CSVEADRDRRYEQYF	TGCAGCGTTGAAGCAGACCGGGACAGGCGATACGAGCAGTACTTC
TRBV28	.	.	TRBJ2-7	CASTPRGVLEQYF	TGTGCCAGCACCCCCCGTGGGGTTTTGGAGCAGTACTTC
TRBV7-8	.	.	TRBJ2-1	CASSASLRDYNEQFF	TGTGCCAGCAGCGCCTCGTTGCGGGACTACAATGAGCAGTTCTTC
TRBV5-5	.	.	TRBJ2-1	CASSLVGIVPGSYNEQFF	TGTGCCAGCAGCTTGGTCGGCATCGTACCGGGGTCCTACAATGAGCAGTTCTTC